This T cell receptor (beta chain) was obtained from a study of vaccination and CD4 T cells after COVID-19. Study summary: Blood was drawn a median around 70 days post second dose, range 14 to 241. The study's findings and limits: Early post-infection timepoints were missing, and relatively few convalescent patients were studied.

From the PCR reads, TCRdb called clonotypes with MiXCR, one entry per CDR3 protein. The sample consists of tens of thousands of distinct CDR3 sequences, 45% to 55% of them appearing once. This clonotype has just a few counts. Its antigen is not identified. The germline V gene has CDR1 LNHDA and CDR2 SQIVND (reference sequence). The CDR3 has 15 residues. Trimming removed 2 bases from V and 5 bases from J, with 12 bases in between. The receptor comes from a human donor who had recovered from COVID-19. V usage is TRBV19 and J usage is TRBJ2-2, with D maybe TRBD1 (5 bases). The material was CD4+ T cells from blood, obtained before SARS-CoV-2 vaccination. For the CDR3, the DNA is TGTGCCAGTAGTATAACCAGGGTGGGGACCGGGGAGCTGTTTTTT. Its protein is CASSITRVGTGELFF.